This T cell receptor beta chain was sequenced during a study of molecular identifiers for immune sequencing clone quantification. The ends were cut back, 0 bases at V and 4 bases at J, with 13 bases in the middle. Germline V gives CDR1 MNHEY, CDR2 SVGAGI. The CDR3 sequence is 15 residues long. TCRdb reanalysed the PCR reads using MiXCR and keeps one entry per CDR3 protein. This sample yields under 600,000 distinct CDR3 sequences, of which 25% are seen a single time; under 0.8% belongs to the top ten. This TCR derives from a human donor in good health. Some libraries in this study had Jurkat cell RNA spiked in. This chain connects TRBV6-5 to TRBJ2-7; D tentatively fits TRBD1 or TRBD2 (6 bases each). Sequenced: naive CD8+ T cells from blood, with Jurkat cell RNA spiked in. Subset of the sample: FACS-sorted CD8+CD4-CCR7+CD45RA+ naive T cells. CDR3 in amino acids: CASSYSVGGRYEQYF. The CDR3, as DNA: TGTGCCAGCAGTTACTCTGTGGGGGGCCGGTACGAGCAGTACTTC.